Here is one TCR beta chain with its context. This record comes from a study of blood T cell repertoires in COVID-19. Study background: Samples came from the United States, Italy and Spain, spanning acute and convalescent COVID-19. T cells, B-cell-depleted T cells, or PBMCs supplied cDNA or gDNA.

This CDR3 comprises 17 residues. V was shortened by 0 bases and J by 0 bases, with 12 bases between the two germline ends. Germline assignment: CDR1 LGHNA and CDR2 YNFKEQ. As handled by the study authors: It was from reference gene primer amplification that nucleated cell counts were estimated. Assay used: immunoSEQ multiplex PCR; TCRdb lists only in-frame clones, some missing. V and J calls and clone size are those listed in that table; D and trimming were worked out from the DNA. The sample shows 200,000 or so clones, 88% of them seen only once. The sequence derives from a woman aged 55-75 years with acute or convalescent COVID-19. The source material was peripheral blood. The chain is built from TRBV4-2 and TRBJ1-3; D is perhaps TRBD1 (6 bases). CDR3 sequence: CASSQERQGNSGNTIYF. In DNA, the CDR3 is TGTGCCAGCAGCCAAGAAAGGCAGGGGAACTCTGGAAACACCATATATTTT.